This T cell receptor (beta chain) was identified in a study of B cell selection in AIRE deficiency. Findings of the study overall: Shared Treg sequences were biased toward short CDR3s with few non-templated nucleotide insertions. In TCRBV usage, CDR3 length and diversity, patient Tconv and Treg cells matched healthy donors. Around a third of healthy-donor shared Treg TCRbeta sequences appeared in patient Tconv cells.

The sorted conventional CD4 T cells were gated as CD4+CD127+. The germline V gene encodes CDR1 SGHTA and CDR2 FQGNSA. Trimming took 3 bases from V and 6 from J; bases not matched to a gene: 6. CDR3 size: 15 residues. As to this clone: Its target is unknown.

In the original processing: Patients' conventional T cells yielded 1.1x10^5 or so distinct TCRbeta sequences; donors' about 1.3x10^5. Some clones are missing from TCRdb's copy, which holds only in-frame ones; the method was immunoSEQ multiplex PCR. V and J calls and clone size are given by that table; D and trimming were obtained from the DNA. Of about 25,000 clones detected, just under 97% appear once; the ten largest clones hold 0.24%. Sequenced material: CD4+CD127+ conventional T cells sorted from PBMCs. The sequence was collected from a human donor in good health. V gene TRBV7-2 combines with J gene TRBJ2-3; 10 nucleotides align to TRBD2. Here the CDR3 DNA reads TGTGCCAGCAGCTTTTTAGCGGGGGGCGGGGATACGCAGTATTTT. Translating it yields CASSFLAGGGDTQYF.